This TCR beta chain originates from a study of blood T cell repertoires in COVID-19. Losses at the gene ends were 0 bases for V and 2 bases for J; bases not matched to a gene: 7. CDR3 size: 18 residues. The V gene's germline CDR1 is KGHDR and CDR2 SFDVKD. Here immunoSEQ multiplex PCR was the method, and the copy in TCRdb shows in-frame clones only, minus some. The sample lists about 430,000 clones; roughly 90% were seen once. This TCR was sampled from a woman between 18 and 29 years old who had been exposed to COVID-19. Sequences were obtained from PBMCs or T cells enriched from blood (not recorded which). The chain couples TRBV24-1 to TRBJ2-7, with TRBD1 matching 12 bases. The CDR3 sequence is CATSDLMGTGGSTYEQYF. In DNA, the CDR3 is TGTGCCACCAGTGATTTGATGGGGACAGGGGGCTCGACCTACGAGCAGTACTTC.